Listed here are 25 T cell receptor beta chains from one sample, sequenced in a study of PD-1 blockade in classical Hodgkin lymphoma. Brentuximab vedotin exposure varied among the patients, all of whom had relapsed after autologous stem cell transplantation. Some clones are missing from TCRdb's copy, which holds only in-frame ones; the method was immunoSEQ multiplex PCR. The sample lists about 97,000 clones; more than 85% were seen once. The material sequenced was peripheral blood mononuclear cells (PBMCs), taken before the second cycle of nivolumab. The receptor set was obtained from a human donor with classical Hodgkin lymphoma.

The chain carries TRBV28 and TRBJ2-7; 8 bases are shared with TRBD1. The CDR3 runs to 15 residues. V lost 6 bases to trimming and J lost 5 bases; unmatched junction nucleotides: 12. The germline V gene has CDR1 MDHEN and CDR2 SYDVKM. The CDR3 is CASSSLTDRDNEQYF. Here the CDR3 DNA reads TGTGCCAGCAGCTCCTTGACGGACAGGGATAACGAGCAGTACTTC.

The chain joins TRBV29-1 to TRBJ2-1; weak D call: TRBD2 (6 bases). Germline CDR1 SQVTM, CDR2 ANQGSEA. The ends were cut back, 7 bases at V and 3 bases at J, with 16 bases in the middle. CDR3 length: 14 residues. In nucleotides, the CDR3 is TGCAGCGCTGCCAGACTGGGGGGCTACAATGAGCAGTTCTTC. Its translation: CSAARLGGYNEQFF.

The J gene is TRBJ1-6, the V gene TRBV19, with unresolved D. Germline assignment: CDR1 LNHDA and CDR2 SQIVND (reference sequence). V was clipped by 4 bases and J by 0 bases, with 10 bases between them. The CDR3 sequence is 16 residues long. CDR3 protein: CASSSLESSYNSPLHF. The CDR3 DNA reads TGTGCCAGTAGTAGCCTAGAAAGCTCCTATAATTCACCCCTCCACTTT.

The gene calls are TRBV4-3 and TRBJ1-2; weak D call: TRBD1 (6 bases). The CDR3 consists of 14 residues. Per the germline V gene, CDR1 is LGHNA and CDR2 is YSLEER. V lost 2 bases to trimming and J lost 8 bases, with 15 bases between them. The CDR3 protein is CASSQRTAQVGYTF. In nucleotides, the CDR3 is TGCGCCAGCAGCCAACGGACAGCTCAAGTGGGCTACACCTTC.

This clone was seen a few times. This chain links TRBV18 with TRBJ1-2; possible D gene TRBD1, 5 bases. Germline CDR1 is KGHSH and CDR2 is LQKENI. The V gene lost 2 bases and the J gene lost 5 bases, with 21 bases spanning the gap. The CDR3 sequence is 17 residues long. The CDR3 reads CASSPWGTPAGSYGYTF. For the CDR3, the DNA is TGTGCCAGCTCACCATGGGGCACCCCAGCAGGGTCTTATGGCTACACCTTC.

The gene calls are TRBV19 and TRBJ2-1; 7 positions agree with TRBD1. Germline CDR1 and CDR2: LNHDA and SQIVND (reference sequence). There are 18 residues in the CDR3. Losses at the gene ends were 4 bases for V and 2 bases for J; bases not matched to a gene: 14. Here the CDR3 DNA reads TGTGCCAGTAGTACCCTCTTTCGGGCAGGGGGTACCTACAATGAGCAGTTCTTC. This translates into CASSTLFRAGGTYNEQFF.

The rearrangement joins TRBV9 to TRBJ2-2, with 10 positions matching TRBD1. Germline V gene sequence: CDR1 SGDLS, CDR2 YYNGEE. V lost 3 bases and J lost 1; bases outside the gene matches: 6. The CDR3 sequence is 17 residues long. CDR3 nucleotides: TGTGCCAGCAGCGCCCCGGGACAGGGGATGAACACCGGGGAGCTGTTTTTT. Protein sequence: CASSAPGQGMNTGELFF. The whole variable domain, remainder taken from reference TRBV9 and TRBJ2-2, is DSGVTQTPKHLITATGQRVTLRCSPRSGDLSVYWYQQSLDQGLQFLIQYYNGEERAKGNILERFSAQQFPDLHSELNLSSLELGDSALYFCASSAPGQGMNTGELFFGEGSRLTVL.

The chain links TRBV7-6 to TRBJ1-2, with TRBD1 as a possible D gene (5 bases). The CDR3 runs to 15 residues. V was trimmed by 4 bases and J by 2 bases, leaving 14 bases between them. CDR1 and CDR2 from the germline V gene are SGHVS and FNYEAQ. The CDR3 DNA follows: TGTGCCAGCAGCTCCGGCGGGGCCTACAACTATGGCTACACCTTC. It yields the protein CASSSGGAYNYGYTF.

The CDR3 is CASSLVVLAGGLNTQYF. CDR3 bases: TGTGCCAGCAGCTTAGTAGTTCTAGCGGGGGGGCTTAATACGCAGTATTTT. The rearrangement uses TRBV7-2 and TRBJ2-3; 12 bases line up with TRBD2. J gave up 7 bases and V 1 base, and 9 bases lay outside the gene matches. The CDR3 runs 17 residues. CDR1 is SGHTA and CDR2 is FQGNSA in the germline V gene. The full variable domain, its missing parts supplied by reference TRBV7-2 and TRBJ2-3, is GAGVSQSPSNKVTEKGKDVELRCDPISGHTALYWYRQSLGQGLEFLIYFQGNSAPDKSGLPSDRFSAERTGGSVSTLTIQRTQQEDSAVYLCASSLVVLAGGLNTQYFGPGTRLTVL.

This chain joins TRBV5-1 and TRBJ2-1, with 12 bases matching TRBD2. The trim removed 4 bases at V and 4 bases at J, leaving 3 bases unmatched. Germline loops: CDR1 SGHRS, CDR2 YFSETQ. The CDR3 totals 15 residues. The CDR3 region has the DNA TGCGCCAGCAGCACGACTAGCGGGGGATACAATGAGCAGTTCTTC. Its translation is CASSTTSGGYNEQFF. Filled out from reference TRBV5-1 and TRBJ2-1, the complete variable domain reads KAGVTQTPRYLIKTRGQQVTLSCSPISGHRSVSWYQQTPGQGLQFLFEYFSETQRNKGNFPGRFSGRQFSNSRSEMNVSTLELGDSALYLCASSTTSGGYNEQFFGPGTRLTVL.

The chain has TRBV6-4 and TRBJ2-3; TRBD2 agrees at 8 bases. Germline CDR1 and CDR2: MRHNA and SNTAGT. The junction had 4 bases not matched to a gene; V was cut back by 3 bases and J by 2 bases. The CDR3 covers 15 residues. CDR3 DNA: TGTGCCAGCAGTGAAGGTAGCGGGAACACAGATACGCAGTATTTT. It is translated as CASSEGSGNTDTQYF.

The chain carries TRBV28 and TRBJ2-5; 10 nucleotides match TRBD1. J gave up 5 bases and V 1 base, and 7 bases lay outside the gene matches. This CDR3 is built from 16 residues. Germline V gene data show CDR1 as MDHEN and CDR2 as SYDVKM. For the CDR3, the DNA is TGTGCCAGCAGTTTATCCCGGACAGGGGGGATGGAGACCCAGTACTTC. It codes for CASSLSRTGGMETQYF.

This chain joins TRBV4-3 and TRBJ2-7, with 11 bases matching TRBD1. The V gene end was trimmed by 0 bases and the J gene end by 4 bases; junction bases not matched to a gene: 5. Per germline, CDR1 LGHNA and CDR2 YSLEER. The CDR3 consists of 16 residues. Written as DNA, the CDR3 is TGCGCCAGCAGCCAAGATGAAGGGACAGGGGGTTACGAGCAGTACTTC. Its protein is CASSQDEGTGGYEQYF.

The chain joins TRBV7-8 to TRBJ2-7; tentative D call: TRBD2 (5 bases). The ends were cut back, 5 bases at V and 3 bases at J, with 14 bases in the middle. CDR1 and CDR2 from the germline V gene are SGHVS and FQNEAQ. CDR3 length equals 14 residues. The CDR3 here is CASSEQDGIYEQYF. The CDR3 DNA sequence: TGTGCCAGCAGCGAGCAGGACGGGATCTACGAGCAGTACTTC.

Here the CDR3 DNA reads TGTGCCAGCAGCTCTACAGCCGCCAGCGGAAAACTGTTTTTT. Translation gives CASSSTAASGKLFF. The V call is TRBV13, the J call TRBJ1-4; no firm D call. The CDR3 is made up of 14 amino acids. Germline V gene sequence: CDR1 PRHDT, CDR2 FYEKMQ (reference sequence). The V end was cut by 4 bases, the J end by 10 bases, with 16 bases between.

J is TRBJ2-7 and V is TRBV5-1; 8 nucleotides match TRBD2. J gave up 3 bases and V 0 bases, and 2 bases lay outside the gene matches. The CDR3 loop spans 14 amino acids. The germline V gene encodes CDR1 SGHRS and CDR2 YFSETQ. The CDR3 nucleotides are TGCGCCAGCAGCTTGGCCGGGACTAGCTACGAGCAGTACTTC. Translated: CASSLAGTSYEQYF.

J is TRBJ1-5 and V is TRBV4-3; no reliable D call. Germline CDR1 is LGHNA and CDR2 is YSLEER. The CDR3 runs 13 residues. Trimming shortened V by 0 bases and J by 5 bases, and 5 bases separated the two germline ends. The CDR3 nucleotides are TGCGCCAGCAGCCAAGACCTTTATCAGCCCCAGCATTTT. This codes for CASSQDLYQPQHF.

The CDR3 sequence: CASNTGGNTEAFF. For the CDR3, the DNA is TGTGCCAGTAACACAGGGGGCAACACTGAAGCTTTCTTT. The rearrangement uses TRBV19 and TRBJ1-1; 9 bases match TRBD1. The CDR3 is made up of 13 amino acids. V was clipped by 7 bases and J by 2 bases; unmatched bases: 2. Germline V CDR1 and CDR2: LNHDA, SQIVND (reference sequence).

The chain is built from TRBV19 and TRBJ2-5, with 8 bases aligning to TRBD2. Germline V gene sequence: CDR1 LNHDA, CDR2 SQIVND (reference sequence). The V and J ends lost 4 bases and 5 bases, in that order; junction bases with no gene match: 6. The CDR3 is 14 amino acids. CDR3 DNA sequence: TGTGCCAGTAGTAACCCGACTAGCGTCGAGACCCAGTACTTC. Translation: CASSNPTSVETQYF. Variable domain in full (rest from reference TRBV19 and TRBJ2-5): DGGITQSPKYLFRKEGQNVTLSCEQNLNHDAMYWYRQDPGQGLRLIYYSQIVNDFQKGDIAEGYSVSREKKESFPLTVTSAQKNPTAFYLCASSNPTSVETQYFGPGTRLLVL.

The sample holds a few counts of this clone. The CDR3, as DNA: TGTGCCAGCAGCTTGGGGACAGTCAATCAGCCCCAGCATTTT. The encoded protein is CASSLGTVNQPQHF. This chain joins TRBV5-4 and TRBJ1-5, with D possibly being TRBD1 (6 bases). This CDR3 is 14 amino acids long. V dropped 0 bases and J dropped 3 bases, with 7 bases sitting between them. Germline-derived CDR1 and CDR2 are SGHNT and YYREEE (reference sequence).

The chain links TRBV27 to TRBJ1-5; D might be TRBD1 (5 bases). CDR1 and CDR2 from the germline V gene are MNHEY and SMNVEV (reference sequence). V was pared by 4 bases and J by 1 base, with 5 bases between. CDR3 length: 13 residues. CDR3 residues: CASSWGSNQPQHF. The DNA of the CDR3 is TGTGCCAGCAGTTGGGGGAGCAATCAGCCCCAGCATTTT.

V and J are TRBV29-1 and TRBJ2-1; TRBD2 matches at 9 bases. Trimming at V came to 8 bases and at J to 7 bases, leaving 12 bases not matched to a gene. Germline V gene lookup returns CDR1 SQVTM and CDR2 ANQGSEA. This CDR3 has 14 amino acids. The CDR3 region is CSHIPGTSINEQFF. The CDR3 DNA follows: TGCAGCCACATCCCCGGGACTAGCATAAATGAGCAGTTCTTC.

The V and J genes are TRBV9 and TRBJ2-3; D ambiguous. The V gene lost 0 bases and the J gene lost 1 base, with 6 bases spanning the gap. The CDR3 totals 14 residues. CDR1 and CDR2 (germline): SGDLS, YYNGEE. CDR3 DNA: TGTGCCAGCAGCGTAGAGGTTGGCACAGATACGCAGTATTTT. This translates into CASSVEVGTDTQYF.

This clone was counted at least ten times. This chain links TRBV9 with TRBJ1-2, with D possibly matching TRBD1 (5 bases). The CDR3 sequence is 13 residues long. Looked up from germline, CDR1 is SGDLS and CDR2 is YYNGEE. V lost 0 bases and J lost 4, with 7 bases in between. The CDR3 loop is CASSVGQGYGYTF. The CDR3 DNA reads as TGTGCCAGCAGCGTAGGTCAGGGCTATGGCTACACCTTC.

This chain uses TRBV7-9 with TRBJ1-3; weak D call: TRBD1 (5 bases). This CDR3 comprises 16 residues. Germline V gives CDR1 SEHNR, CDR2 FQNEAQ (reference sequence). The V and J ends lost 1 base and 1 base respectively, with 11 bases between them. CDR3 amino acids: CASSLVAGQSGNTIYF. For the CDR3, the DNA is TGTGCCAGCAGCTTAGTGGCAGGGCAGTCTGGAAACACCATATATTTT.